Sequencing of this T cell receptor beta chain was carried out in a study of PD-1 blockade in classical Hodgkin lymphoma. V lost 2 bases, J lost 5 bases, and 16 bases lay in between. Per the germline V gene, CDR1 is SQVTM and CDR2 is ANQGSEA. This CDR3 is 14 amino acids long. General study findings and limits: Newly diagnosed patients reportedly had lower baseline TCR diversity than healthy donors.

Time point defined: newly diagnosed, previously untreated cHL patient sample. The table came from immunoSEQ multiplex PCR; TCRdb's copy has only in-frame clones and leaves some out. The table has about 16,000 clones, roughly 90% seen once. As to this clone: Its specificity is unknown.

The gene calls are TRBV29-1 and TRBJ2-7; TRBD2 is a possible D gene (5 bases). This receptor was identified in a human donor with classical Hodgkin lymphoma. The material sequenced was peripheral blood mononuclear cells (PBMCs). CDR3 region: CSVENPRELNEQYF. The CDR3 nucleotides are TGCAGCGTTGAAAACCCACGGGAACTCAACGAGCAGTACTTC.